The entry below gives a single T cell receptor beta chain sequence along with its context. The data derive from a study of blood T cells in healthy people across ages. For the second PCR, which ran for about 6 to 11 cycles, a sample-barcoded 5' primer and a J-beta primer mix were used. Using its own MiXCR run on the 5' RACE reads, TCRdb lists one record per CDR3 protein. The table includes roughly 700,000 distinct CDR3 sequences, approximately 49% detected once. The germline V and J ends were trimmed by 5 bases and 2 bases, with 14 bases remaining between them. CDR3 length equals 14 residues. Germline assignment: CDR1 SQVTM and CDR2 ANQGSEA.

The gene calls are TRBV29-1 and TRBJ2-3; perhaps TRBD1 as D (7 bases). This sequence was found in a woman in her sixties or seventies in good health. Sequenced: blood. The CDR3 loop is CSVKTGRTTDTQYF. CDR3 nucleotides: TGCAGCGTTAAGACAGGGAGGACCACAGATACGCAGTATTTT.